This TCR beta chain was sequenced for a study of cytomegalovirus exposure and HLA in healthy donors. Study observations and caveats: For most TCR sequences rarity was the rule, although some public TCRs occurred in many donors. Exclusion as indistinguishable affected some V segments, including TRBV6-2 and TRBV6-3. Researchers reported in a later analysis that common viral pathogens appeared linked to several top clusters.

Regarding this clone: Antigen: not known.

With V trimmed by 5 bases and J by 5 bases, 6 bases remained unmatched. The germline gives CDR1 SGHTA, CDR2 FQGNSA. The CDR3 runs 15 residues. Primers for the PCR totalled 60 Vbeta and 13 Jbeta. Study processing details: Later reanalysis found 75 million to 100 million unique TCR beta chains, around 9.9 million of them shared. Sequenced by immunoSEQ multiplex PCR; TCRdb stores in-frame clones only, minus some. That table supplies the V and J calls and clone size; D and trimming were determined from the DNA. The sample holds roughly 170,000 clones; 83% are singletons and the top ten take 1.5% to 2%. The sequence was obtained from a man between 45 and 60 years old in good health and CMV-seronegative. The specimen was PBMCs. The V gene is TRBV7-2, the J gene TRBJ2-5; 12 nucleotides agree with TRBD2. The CDR3, as DNA: TGTGCCAGCAGCCCTAGCGGGGGGGCATGGGAGACCCAGTACTTC. Translated: CASSPSGGAWETQYF.